The clone carrying this T cell receptor beta chain was detected only a few times. Its antigen is unknown. This sample is part of a study of cytomegalovirus exposure and HLA in healthy donors. The study's findings and limits: Several of the most significant clusters were apparently associated with common viral pathogens in a later analysis.

PCR used 60 Vbeta primers and 13 Jbeta primers. Per the original methods: Approximately 11 million shared chains were among 65 million to 85 million unique TCR beta chains counted in a later analysis. Some clones are missing from TCRdb's copy, which holds only in-frame ones; the method was immunoSEQ multiplex PCR. V and J calls and clone size are copied from that table; D and trimming were computed from the DNA. The table has 100,000 or so clones, more than 65% seen once. The CDR3 loop spans 15 amino acids. The V gene's germline CDR1 is SGHTA and CDR2 FQGTGA. V lost 2 bases, J lost 1 base, and 6 bases lay in between.

V usage is TRBV7-3 and J usage is TRBJ2-6; a weak D match, TRBD1 (6 bases). This receptor was obtained from a middle-aged man in good health and CMV-seropositive. Sequenced sample: PBMCs. For the CDR3, the DNA is TGTGCCAGCAGCTTAGGACAGTCTGGGGCCAACGTCCTGACTTTC. It is translated as CASSLGQSGANVLTF.